What follows are 12 T cell receptor beta chains derived from one specimen sequenced in a study of blood T cell repertoires in COVID-19. The method was immunoSEQ multiplex PCR; TCRdb's version includes in-frame clones alone and lacks a portion of them. The sample lists a few hundred thousand clones, 80% to 90% occurring once. The sequencing input was peripheral blood. The source of these receptors is a woman between 40 and 50 years old who had recovered from COVID-19.

The J gene is TRBJ2-1, the V gene TRBV3-1 (or the pseudogene TRBV3-2), with TRBD1 as a possible D gene (5 bases). The CDR3 extends over 12 amino acids. Between the trimmed V and J ends, which lost 4 bases and 10 bases, there was a span of 11 bases. Germline V gene sequence: CDR1 LGHDT, CDR2 YNNKEL (reference sequence). CDR3 in amino acids: CASSLSTGEQFF. CDR3 nucleotide sequence: TGTGCCAGCAGCCTAAGCACAGGCGAGCAGTTCTTC.

This chain uses TRBV12-5 with TRBJ1-4; 7 bases are a match to TRBD1. The CDR3 is made up of 14 amino acids. Per the germline V gene, CDR1 is LGHNT and CDR2 is FRNRAP. Germline trimming cut 2 bases from V and 5 bases from J; bases unmatched to any gene: 2. The CDR3 DNA reads as TGTGCTAGTGGTTTGTTGGGACAGAATGAAAAACTGTTTTTT. As protein: CASGLLGQNEKLFF.

The J gene is TRBJ2-5, the V gene TRBV10-3; TRBD2 matches at 7 bases. Germline V gene data show CDR1 as ENHRY and CDR2 as SYGVKD. This CDR3 is 13 amino acids long. Trimming took 6 bases from V and 0 from J; bases not matched to a gene: 1. CDR3 residues: CAIRAGDQETQYF. CDR3 nucleotides: TGTGCCATCAGGGCGGGGGACCAAGAGACCCAGTACTTC.

The rearrangement uses TRBV2 and TRBJ1-1, with D tentatively TRBD1 (5 bases). V was cut by 5 bases and J by 6 bases, with 19 bases left in between. This CDR3 has 15 amino acids. CDR1 and CDR2 (germline): SNHLY, FYNNEI. The CDR3 reads CASSPEWGERAEAFF. In DNA, the CDR3 is TGTGCCAGCAGTCCCGAGTGGGGGGAGAGGGCTGAAGCTTTCTTT.

The chain uses TRBV25-1 and TRBJ1-1, with D possibly being TRBD1 (5 bases). V lost 4 bases and J lost 5, with 11 bases in between. CDR1 and CDR2 from the germline V gene are MGHDK and SYGVNS. The CDR3 loop spans 13 amino acids. Here the CDR3 DNA reads TGTGCCAGCAGTGTTCAGGGTTGGACTGAAGCTTTCTTT. Its translation: CASSVQGWTEAFF.

The V gene is TRBV9, the J gene TRBJ1-4; 7 bases are a match to TRBD1. The germline CDR1 and CDR2 sequences are SGDLS and YYNGEE. The CDR3 runs 15 residues. Trimming removed 3 bases from V and 3 bases from J; junction bases left unmatched: 5. This CDR3 is CASSADRAPNEKLFF. Written as DNA, the CDR3 is TGTGCCAGCAGCGCCGACAGGGCCCCTAATGAAAAACTGTTTTTT.

This chain uses TRBV5-1 with TRBJ2-1, with D possibly matching TRBD2 (7 bases). Trimming left V 0 bases short and J 8 bases short, with 9 bases between. The CDR3 consists of 13 residues. Germline CDR1 is SGHRS and CDR2 is YFSETQ. CDR3 bases: TGCGCCAGCAGCTTGGTGGGGGGGCATGAGCAGTTCTTC. Its translation is CASSLVGGHEQFF.

This rearrangement joins TRBV5-4 to TRBJ1-2; 7 bases align to TRBD1. V trimming: 3 bases; J trimming: 2 bases; junction bases outside the gene matches: 7. CDR3 length equals 15 residues. Germline assignment: CDR1 SGHNT and CDR2 YYREEE (reference sequence). The chain's CDR3 is CASSWVGRGNYGYTF. In DNA, the CDR3 is TGTGCCAGCAGCTGGGTAGGCAGGGGGAACTATGGCTACACCTTC.

The V gene is TRBV6-5, the J gene TRBJ2-7; possibly TRBD2 for D (5 bases). Trimming left V 7 bases short and J 4 bases short, with 14 bases between. The CDR3 covers 13 residues. The germline V gene encodes CDR1 MNHEY and CDR2 SVGAGI. CDR3: CASTTLAPYEQYF. CDR3 bases: TGTGCCAGCACGACCCTAGCCCCTTACGAGCAGTACTTC.

The CDR3, as DNA: TGTGCCAGCAGGGGGCGGGGACAGTCGGGCACTGAAGCTTTCTTT. Amino acids: CASRGRGQSGTEAFF. The chain joins TRBV11-2 to TRBJ1-1, with TRBD1 identical over 7 bases. V trimming: 6 bases; J trimming: 4 bases; junction bases outside the gene matches: 11. This CDR3 spans 15 amino acids. Germline V gene lookup returns CDR1 SGHAT and CDR2 FQNNGV.

The V gene is TRBV19, the J gene TRBJ2-3, with 7 bases that match TRBD1. Trimming at V came to 5 bases and at J to 5 bases, leaving 10 bases not matched to a gene. The CDR3 sequence is 15 residues long. Germline CDR1 LNHDA, CDR2 SQIVND (reference sequence). The CDR3 DNA reads TGTGCCAGTAGTCCGAGACAGGGTTTTATAGATACGCAGTATTTT. Protein: CASSPRQGFIDTQYF.

This clone was seen a single time. This chain connects TRBV5-4 to TRBJ2-2; D not certain. The germline V gene encodes CDR1 SGHNT and CDR2 YYREEE (reference sequence). CDR3 size: 12 residues. With 1 base removed from V and 6 bases from J, the gap between germline ends came to 4 bases. CDR3 protein: CASSLISGELFF. For the CDR3, the DNA is TGTGCCAGCAGCTTGATCTCCGGGGAGCTGTTTTTT.